What follows describes a single TCR beta chain. Its antigen is unidentified. TCRdb's table, derived via immunoSEQ multiplex PCR, lists solely in-frame clones and lacks some. The sample lists approximately 120,000 clones; around 80% were seen once. The germline gives CDR1 LNHDA, CDR2 SQIVND (reference sequence). Trimming cost V 0 bases and J 6 bases, with 12 bases left between them. This CDR3 has 14 residues. The sample is drawn from a study of radiation and T cells in renal cell carcinoma. Overall study context: Nephrectomy followed 15 Gy stereotactic body radiation by 4 weeks. Study observations and caveats: No pretreatment tumor biopsies were available for baseline clonotypes.

Time point reported: baseline pretreatment blood. Treatment: 15 Gy SBRT to primary tumor, nephrectomy 4 weeks later. This sequence joins TRBV19 and TRBJ2-7, with D perhaps given as TRBD1 or TRBD2 (5 bases each). The sample was blood, taken from a patient whose treatment included radiotherapy and nephrectomy. The clonotype originates from a woman aged 55-70 years with renal cell carcinoma. The CDR3 nucleotides are TGTGCCAGTAGTATAGATCCCAGGGCGGGCGAGCAGTACTTC. Translating it yields CASSIDPRAGEQYF.